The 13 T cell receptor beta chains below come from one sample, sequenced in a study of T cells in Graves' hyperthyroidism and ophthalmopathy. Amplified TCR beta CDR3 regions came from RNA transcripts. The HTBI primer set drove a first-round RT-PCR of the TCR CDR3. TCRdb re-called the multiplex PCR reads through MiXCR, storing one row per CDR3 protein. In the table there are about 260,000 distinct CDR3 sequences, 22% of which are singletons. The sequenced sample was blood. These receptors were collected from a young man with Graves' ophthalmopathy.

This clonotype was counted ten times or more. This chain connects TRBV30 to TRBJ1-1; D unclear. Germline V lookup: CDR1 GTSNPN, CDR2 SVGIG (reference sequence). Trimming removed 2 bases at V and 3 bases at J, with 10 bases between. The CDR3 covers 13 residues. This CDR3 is CAWSYSGYTEAFF. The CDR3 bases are TGTGCCTGGAGTTATAGTGGTTACACTGAAGCTTTCTTT.

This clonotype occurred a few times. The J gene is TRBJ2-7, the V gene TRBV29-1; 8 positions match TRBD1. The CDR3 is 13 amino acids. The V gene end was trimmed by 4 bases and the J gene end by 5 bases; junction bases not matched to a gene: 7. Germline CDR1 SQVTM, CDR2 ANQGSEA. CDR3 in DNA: TGCAGCGTTGTCCCGACAGGGGAAAACGAGCAGTACTTC. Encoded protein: CSVVPTGENEQYF.

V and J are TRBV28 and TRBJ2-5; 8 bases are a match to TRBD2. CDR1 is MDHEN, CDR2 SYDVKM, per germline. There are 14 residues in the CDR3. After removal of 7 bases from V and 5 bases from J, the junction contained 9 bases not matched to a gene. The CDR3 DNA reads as TGTGCCAGCAATTCCCCGGGGGGGTTGGAGACCCAGTACTTC. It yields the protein CASNSPGGLETQYF.

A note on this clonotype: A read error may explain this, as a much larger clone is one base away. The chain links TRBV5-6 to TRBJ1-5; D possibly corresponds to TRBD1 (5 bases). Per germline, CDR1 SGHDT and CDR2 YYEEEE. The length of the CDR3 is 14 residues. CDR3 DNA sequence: TGTGCCAGCAGCTTGGGAGTAGGGGATCAGCCCCAGCGTTTT. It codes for CASSLGVGDQPQRF.

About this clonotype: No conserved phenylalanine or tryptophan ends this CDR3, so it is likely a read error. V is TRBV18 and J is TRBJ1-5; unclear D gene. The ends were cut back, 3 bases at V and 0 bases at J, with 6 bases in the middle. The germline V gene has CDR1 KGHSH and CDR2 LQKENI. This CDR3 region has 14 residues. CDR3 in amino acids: CASSPVHSNQPQHS. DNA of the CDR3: TGTGCCAGCTCACCGGTCCATAGCAATCAGCCCCAGCATTCT.

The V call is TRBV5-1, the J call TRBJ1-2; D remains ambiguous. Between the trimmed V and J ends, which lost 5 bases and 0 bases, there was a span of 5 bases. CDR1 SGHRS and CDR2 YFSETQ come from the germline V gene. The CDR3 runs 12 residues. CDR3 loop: CASRSTNYGYTF. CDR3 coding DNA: TGCGCCAGCAGGTCTACTAACTATGGCTACACCTTC.

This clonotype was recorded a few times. The CDR3 DNA reads as TGCGCCAGCAGCCCAGGGGCCGGAAGCAATCAGCCCCAGCATTTT. Its translation: CASSPGAGSNQPQHF. This chain uses TRBV5-1 with TRBJ1-5; D possibly corresponds to TRBD1 (6 bases). CDR3 size: 15 residues. The V end lost 4 bases, the J end lost 1 base, and 12 bases lay between the germline ends. The V gene's germline CDR1 is SGHRS and CDR2 YFSETQ. Looking up the rest from reference TRBV5-1 and TRBJ1-5 gives the full variable domain: KAGVTQTPRYLIKTRGQQVTLSCSPISGHRSVSWYQQTPGQGLQFLFEYFSETQRNKGNFPGRFSGRQFSNSRSEMNVSTLELGDSALYLCASSPGAGSNQPQHFGDGTRLSIL.

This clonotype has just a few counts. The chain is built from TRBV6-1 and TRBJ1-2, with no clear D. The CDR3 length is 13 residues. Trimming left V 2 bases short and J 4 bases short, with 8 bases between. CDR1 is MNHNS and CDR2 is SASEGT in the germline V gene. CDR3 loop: CASSELERYGYTF. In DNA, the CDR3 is TGTGCCAGCAGTGAACTGGAACGCTATGGCTACACCTTC.

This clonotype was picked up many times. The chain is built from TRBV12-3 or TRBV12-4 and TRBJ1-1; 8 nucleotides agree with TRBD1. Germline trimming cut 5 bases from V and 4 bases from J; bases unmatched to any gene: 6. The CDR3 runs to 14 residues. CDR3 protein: CASSRDRGSTEAFF. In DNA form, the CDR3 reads TGTGCCAGCAGTCGAGACAGGGGTTCCACTGAAGCTTTCTTT.

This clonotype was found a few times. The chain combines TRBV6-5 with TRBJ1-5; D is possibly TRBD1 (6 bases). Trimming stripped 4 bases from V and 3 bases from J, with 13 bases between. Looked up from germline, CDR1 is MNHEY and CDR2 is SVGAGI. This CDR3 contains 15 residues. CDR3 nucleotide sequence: TGTGCCAGCAGTTCCCAGGACAGACCCAATCAGCCCCAGCATTTT. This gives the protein CASSSQDRPNQPQHF.

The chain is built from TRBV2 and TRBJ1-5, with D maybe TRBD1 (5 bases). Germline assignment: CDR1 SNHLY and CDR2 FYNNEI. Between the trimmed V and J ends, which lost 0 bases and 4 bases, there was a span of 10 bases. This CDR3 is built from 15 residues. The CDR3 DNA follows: TGTGCCAGCAGTGAAGCCGGACAAGCAAATCAGCCCCAGCATTTT. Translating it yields CASSEAGQANQPQHF. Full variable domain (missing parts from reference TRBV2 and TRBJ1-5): EPEVTQTPSHQVTQMGQEVILRCVPISNHLYFYWYRQILGQKVEFLVSFYNNEISEKSEIFDDQFSVERPDGSNFTLKIRSTKLEDSAMYFCASSEAGQANQPQHFGDGTRLSIL.

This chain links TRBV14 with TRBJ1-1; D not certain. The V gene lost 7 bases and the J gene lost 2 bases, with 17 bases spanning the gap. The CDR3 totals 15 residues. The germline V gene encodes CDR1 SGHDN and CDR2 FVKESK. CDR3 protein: CASTWLEGVNTEAFF. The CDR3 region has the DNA TGTGCCAGCACATGGTTGGAGGGTGTAAACACTGAAGCTTTCTTT.

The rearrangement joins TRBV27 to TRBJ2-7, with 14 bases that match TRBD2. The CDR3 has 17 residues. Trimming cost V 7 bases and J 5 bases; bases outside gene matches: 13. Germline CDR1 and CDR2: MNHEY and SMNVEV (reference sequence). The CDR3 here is CASNSGTSGRRVNEQYF. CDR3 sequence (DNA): TGTGCCAGCAATTCCGGGACTAGCGGGAGAAGGGTGAACGAGCAGTACTTC.